This TCR beta chain was sequenced for a study of CD8 T cells in ankylosing spondylitis. The study, taken as a whole, reports: Disease-linked clones displayed a CD8+ phenotype and appeared relatively rarely in peripheral blood. Reportedly, significant enrichment of disease-linked clones occurred in matched ankylosing spondylitis synovial fluid.

With respect to this clonotype: Its antigen is unknown.

Trimming removed 6 bases at V and 10 bases at J, with 22 bases between. CDR1 and CDR2 (germline): MNHNS, SASEGT. The CDR3 loop spans 15 amino acids. Generation of TCR beta libraries employed quantitative 5'-RACE incorporating molecular barcodes. MiXCR, run by TCRdb on the 5' RACE reads, gives a single entry per CDR3 protein. The sample lists about 160,000 distinct CDR3 sequences; 9.8% were seen once. The chain couples TRBV6-1 to TRBJ2-1; perhaps D is TRBD1 or TRBD2 (5 bases each). Sequencing used blood, either unsorted or a sorted T cell fraction (not recorded which). This clonotype originated in a female donor with ankylosing spondylitis or in good health (not recorded which). CDR3 residues: CASRDGTLAVDEQFF. CDR3 nucleotides: TGTGCCAGCAGAGACGGGACCCTCGCGGTGGACGAGCAGTTCTTC.